This T cell receptor (beta chain) was sequenced during a study of T cells in Graves' hyperthyroidism and ophthalmopathy. Trimming left V 0 bases short and J 8 bases short, with 13 bases between. From germline, CDR1 is PRHDT and CDR2 FYEKMQ (reference sequence). The CDR3 sequence is 14 residues long. Uncontrolled infection, other autoimmune disease, pregnancy or lactation barred patients from enrollment. What was amplified from RNA transcripts were TCR beta CDR3 regions. First-round RT-PCR of the TCR CDR3 relied on the HTBI primer set. A single record per CDR3 protein comes from TCRdb applying MiXCR to the multiplex PCR reads. The table shows some 350,000 distinct CDR3 sequences, with about 13% occurring only once. This clonotype was detected a few times.

Material: blood. The origin of this receptor is a middle-aged woman with Graves' ophthalmopathy. The chain couples TRBV13 to TRBJ1-2; D gene uncertain. The CDR3 protein is CASSLGGPKRGYTF. DNA of the CDR3: TGTGCCAGCAGCTTAGGGGGCCCTAAGCGGGGCTACACCTTC.